The present entry profiles one TCR beta chain with its context. The sample is drawn from a study of cytomegalovirus exposure and HLA in healthy donors. Primers included in the PCR were 60 Vbeta and 13 Jbeta primers. Data came from immunoSEQ multiplex PCR; TCRdb stores just in-frame clones and leaves some out. Of over 100,000 clones in the sample, 77% were seen once. The receptor's source is a male donor in good health and CMV-seropositive. Sequencing was carried out using PBMCs.

The CDR3 DNA sequence: TGTGCCAGCAGCTTGGCGGGCGGGGGGACTGAAGCTTTCTTT. It yields the protein CASSLAGGGTEAFF. The chain carries TRBV5-4 and TRBJ1-1, with a possible D match to TRBD1 (5 bases). Trimming took off 0 bases at V and 5 bases at J, with 11 bases between the two ends. Germline-derived CDR1 and CDR2 are SGHNT and YYREEE (reference sequence). The CDR3 totals 14 residues.